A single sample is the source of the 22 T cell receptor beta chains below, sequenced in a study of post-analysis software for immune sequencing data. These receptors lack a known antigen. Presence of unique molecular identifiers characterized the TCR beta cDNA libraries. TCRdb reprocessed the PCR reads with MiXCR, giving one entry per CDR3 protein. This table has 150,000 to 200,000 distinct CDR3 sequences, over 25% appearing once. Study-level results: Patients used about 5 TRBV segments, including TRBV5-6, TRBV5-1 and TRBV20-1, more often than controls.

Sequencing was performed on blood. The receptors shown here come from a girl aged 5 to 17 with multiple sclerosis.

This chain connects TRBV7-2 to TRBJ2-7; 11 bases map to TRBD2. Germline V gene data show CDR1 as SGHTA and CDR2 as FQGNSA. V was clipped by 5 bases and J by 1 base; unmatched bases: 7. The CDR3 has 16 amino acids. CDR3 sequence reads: CASSPGTSGPSYEQYF. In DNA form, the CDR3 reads TGTGCCAGCAGCCCCGGGACTAGCGGTCCATCCTACGAGCAGTACTTC.

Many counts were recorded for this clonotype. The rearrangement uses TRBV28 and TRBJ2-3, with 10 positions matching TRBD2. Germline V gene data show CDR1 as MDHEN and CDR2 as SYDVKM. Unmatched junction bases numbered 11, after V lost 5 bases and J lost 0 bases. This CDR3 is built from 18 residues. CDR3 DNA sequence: TGTGCCAGCAGTGCCGATTGGACTAGCGGAGCTAGCACAGATACGCAGTATTTT. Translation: CASSADWTSGASTDTQYF. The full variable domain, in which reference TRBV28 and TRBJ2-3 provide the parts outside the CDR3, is DVKVTQSSRYLVKRTGEKVFLECVQDMDHENMFWYRQDPGLGLRLIYFSYDVKMKEKGDIPEGYSVSREKKERFSLILESASTNQTSMYLCASSADWTSGASTDTQYFGPGTRLTVL.

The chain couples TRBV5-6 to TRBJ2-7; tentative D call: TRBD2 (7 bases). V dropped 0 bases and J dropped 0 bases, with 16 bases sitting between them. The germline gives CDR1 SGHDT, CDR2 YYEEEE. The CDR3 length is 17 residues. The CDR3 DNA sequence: TGTGCCAGCAGCTTGGAGGGGCGGGGGCTCTCCTCCTACGAGCAGTACTTC. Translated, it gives CASSLEGRGLSSYEQYF.

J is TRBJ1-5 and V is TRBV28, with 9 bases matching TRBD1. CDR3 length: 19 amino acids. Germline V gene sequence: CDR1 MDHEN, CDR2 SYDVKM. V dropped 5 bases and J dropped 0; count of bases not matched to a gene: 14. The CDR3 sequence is CASSRGDRGSIYSNQPQHF. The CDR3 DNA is TGTGCCAGCAGTCGCGGAGACAGGGGGTCAATTTATAGCAATCAGCCCCAGCATTTT.

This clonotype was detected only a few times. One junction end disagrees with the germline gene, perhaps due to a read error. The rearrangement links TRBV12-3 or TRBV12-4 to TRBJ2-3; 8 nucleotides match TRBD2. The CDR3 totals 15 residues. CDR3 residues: CAGSFSSGSTDTQYF. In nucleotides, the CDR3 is TGTGCCGGCAGTTTCTCTAGCGGGAGCACAGATACGCAGTATTTT.

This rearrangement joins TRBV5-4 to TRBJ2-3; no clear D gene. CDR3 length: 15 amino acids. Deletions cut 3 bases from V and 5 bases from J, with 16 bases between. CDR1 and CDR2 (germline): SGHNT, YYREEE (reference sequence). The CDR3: CASSSDGWKGDTQYF. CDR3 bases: TGTGCCAGCAGCTCCGATGGGTGGAAGGGAGATACGCAGTATTTT.

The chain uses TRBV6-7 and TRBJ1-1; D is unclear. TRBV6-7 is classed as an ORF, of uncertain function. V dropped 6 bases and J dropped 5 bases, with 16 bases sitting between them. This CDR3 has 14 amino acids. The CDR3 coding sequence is TGTGCCAGCAGCCACCCGCGAAGGCGAACTGAAGCTTTCTTT. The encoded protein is CASSHPRRRTEAFF.

The CDR3 coding sequence is TGTGCCAGCAGTTACCTGGATAACAATCAGCCCCAGCATTTT. This codes for CASSYLDNNQPQHF. The chain has TRBV6-6 and TRBJ1-5; the D is unclear. Trimming cost V 2 bases and J 3 bases, with 8 bases left between them. The CDR3 spans 14 residues. Germline lookup yields CDR1 MNHNY and CDR2 SVGAGI (reference sequence).

The CDR3 sequence is CASSLAGPPDQYF. In DNA form, the CDR3 reads TGTGCCAGCAGCTTGGCCGGGCCACCCGACCAGTACTTC. This rearrangement joins TRBV5-6 to TRBJ2-4, with no clear D. This CDR3 spans 13 amino acids. Deletions cut 0 bases from V and 13 bases from J, with 14 bases between. Germline assignment: CDR1 SGHDT and CDR2 YYEEEE.

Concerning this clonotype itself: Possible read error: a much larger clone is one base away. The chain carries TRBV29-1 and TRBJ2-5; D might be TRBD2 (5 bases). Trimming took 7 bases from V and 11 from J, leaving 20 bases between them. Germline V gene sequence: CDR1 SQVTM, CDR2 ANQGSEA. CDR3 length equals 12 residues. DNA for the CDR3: TGCAGCGCCCGACCGCCGGGGAATGAGCAGTACTTC. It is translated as CSARPPGNEQYF. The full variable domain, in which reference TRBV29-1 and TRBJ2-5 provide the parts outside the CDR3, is SAVISQKPSRDICQRGTSLTIQCQVDSQVTMMFWYRQQPGQSLTLIATANQGSEATYESGFVIDKFPISRPNLTFSTLTVSNMSPEDSSIYLCSARPPGNEQYFGPGTRLLVL.

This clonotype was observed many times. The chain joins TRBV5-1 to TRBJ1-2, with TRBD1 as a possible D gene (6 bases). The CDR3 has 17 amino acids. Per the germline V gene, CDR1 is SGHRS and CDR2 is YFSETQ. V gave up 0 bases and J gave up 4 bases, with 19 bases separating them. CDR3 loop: CASSLEAGAHRTYGYTF. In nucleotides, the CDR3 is TGCGCCAGCAGCTTGGAGGCAGGGGCCCACCGTACCTATGGCTACACCTTC.

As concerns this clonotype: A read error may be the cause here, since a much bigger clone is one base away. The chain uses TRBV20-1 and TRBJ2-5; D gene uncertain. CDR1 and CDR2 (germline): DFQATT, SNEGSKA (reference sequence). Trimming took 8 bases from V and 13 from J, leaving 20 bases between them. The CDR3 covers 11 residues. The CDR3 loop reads CSTERPEYRYF. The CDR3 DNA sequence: TGCAGTACTGAGAGGCCGGAGTACCGGTACTTC.

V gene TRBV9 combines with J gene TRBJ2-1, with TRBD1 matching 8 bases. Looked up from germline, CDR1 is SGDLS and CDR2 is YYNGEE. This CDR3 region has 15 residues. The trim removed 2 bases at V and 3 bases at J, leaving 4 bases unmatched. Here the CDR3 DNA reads TGTGCCAGCAGCGTCCGGACAGGGTGCTACAATGAGCAGTTCTTC. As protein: CASSVRTGCYNEQFF.

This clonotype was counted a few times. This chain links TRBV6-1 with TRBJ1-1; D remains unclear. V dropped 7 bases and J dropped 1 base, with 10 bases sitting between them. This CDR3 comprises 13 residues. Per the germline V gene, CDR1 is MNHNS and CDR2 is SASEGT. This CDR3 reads CASIARQNTEAFF. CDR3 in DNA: TGTGCCAGCATAGCCAGACAGAACACTGAAGCTTTCTTT.

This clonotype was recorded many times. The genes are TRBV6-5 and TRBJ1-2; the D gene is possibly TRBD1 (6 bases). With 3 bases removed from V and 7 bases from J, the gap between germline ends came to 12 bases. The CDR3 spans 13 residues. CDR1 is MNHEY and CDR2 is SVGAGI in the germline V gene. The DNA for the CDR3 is TGTGCCAGCAGTTATTCAGGAGGGGGTGGCTACACCTTC. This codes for CASSYSGGGGYTF.

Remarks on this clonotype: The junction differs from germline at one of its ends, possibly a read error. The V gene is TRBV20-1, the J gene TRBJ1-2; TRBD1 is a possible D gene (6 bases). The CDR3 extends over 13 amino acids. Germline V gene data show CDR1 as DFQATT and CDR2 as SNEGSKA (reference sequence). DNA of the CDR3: TGCAGTGCTAAAGACAGGTTTGGCTATGACTACACCTTC. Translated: CSAKDRFGYDYTF.

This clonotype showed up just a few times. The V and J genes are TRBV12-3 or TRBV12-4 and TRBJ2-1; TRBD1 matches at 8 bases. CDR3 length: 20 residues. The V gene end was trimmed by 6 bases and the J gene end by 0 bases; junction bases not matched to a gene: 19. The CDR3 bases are TGTGCCAGCAGCCTCCCTAGACAGGGGTTGGTGCAGAGCTCCTACAATGAGCAGTTCTTC. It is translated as CASSLPRQGLVQSSYNEQFF.

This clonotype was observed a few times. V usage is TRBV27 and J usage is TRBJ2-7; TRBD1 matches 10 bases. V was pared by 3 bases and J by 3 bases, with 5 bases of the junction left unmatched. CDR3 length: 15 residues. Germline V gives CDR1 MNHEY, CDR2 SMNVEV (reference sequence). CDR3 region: CASSFGTGVVYEQYF. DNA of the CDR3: TGTGCCAGCAGTTTCGGGACAGGGGTAGTCTACGAGCAGTACTTC.

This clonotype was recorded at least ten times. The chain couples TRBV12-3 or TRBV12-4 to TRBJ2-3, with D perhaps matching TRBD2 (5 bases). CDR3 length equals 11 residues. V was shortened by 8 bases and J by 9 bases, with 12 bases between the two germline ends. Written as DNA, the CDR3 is TGTGCCAGCGGGGAGTCAGGAACGCAGTATTTT. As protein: CASGESGTQYF.

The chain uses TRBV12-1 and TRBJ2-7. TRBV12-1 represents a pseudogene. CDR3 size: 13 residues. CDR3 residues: CASRSLVLHEQYF. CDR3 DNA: TGTGCCAGCAGATCCTTAGTACTCCACGAGCAGTACTTC.

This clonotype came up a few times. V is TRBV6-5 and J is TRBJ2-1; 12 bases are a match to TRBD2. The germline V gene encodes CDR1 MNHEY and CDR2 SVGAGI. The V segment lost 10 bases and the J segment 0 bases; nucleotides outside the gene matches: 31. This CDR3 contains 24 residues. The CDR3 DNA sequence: TGTGCCACCGAAGGCCGACTAGCGGGAGTTCTGGGGGTAGATTCCCCGAGCTCCTACAATGAGCAGTTCTTC. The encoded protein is CATEGRLAGVLGVDSPSSYNEQFF.

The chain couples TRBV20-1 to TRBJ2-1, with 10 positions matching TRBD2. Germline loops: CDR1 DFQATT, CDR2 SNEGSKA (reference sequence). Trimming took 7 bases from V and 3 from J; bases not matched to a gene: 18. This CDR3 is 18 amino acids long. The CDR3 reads CSVLGAGTSESRYNEQFF. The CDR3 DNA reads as TGCAGTGTCCTAGGGGCAGGGACTAGCGAGAGTCGCTACAATGAGCAGTTCTTC.